This T cell receptor beta chain is from a study of T cell repertoires in cytomegalovirus infection. TCRdb re-derived calls from the reads in MiXCR, one entry per CDR3 protein. The sample has under 800,000 distinct CDR3 sequences; roughly 24% are singletons. Trimming pared 5 bases from V and 6 bases from J, leaving 22 bases between. The CDR3 runs 16 residues. Germline loops: CDR1 SEHNR, CDR2 FQNEAQ (reference sequence). The sequence came from a human donor in good health (CMV status not recorded). Some clones in this sample may be carry-over from other donors' samples. The chain employs TRBV7-9 and TRBJ1-1; tentatively, D is TRBD1 (6 bases). Sequencing was carried out using CD8+ T cells from PBMCs. CDR3 DNA: TGTGCCAGCAGCCAACCCCCGAAAGGGGGATCCCCTGAAGCTTTCTTT. Its protein is CASSQPPKGGSPEAFF.